This T cell receptor beta chain originates from a study of CD8 T cells in Susac syndrome. When the RNA was reverse transcribed, random hexamers were used with an input of roughly 0.45 to 1 ug. By means of immunoSEQ multiplex PCR, TCR beta CDR3 spanning 54 Vbeta and 13 Jbeta underwent amplification. TCRdb redid the calling of the immunoSEQ multiplex PCR reads with MiXCR, one entry per CDR3 protein. This table holds fewer than 200,000 distinct CDR3 sequences, approximately 93% found once. V was trimmed by 1 base and J by 3 bases, leaving 9 bases between them. CDR3 length: 14 amino acids. The chain links TRBV12-3 or TRBV12-4 to TRBJ1-1; maybe TRBD1 (6 bases). The receptor comes from a human donor in good health. Source material: CD4+ T cells from PBMCs. CDR3 sequence (DNA): TGTGCCAGCAGTTTAGAACAGGGTTACACTGAAGCTTTCTTT. Protein product: CASSLEQGYTEAFF.